One sample yielded the 26 T cell receptor beta chains listed below, sequenced in a study of T cells in Graves' hyperthyroidism and ophthalmopathy. From RNA transcripts, TCR beta CDR3 regions were amplified. First-round RT-PCR targeting the TCR CDR3 was performed with the HTBI primer set. Each CDR3 protein is one row after TCRdb ran MiXCR on the multiplex PCR reads. The sample gives some 510,000 distinct CDR3 sequences, 46% of which show up once; approximately 8.2% is in the top ten. Material: peripheral blood or thyroid tissue (not recorded which). Receptors originate from a woman younger than 30 with Graves' hyperthyroidism.

This clonotype has at least ten counts. This chain links TRBV7-3 with TRBJ2-2; D not resolved. Germline CDR1 reads SGHTA; CDR2 reads FQGTGA. V lost 2 bases and J 7 bases, leaving 5 bases between the germline ends. The CDR3 has 12 amino acids. The CDR3 nucleotides read TGTGCCAGCAGCTTAGTGGTCGGGGAGCTGTTTTTT. Translating gives CASSLVVGELFF.

This clonotype was recorded at least ten times. The chain recombines TRBV15 with TRBJ1-3; tentative D call: TRBD1 (5 bases). CDR3 size: 15 residues. CDR1 is LNHNV, CDR2 YYDKDF, per germline (reference sequence). Trimming took 1 base from V and 2 from J, leaving 9 bases between them. The CDR3 loop is CATSRGQGPGNTIYF. Here the CDR3 DNA reads TGTGCCACCAGCAGAGGGCAGGGACCTGGAAACACCATATATTTT.

CDR3 DNA sequence: TGCGCCAGCAGCTTGGTAGGCGTTGGAAACACCATATATTTT. Translated, it gives CASSLVGVGNTIYF. The V call is TRBV5-1, the J call TRBJ1-3; D is undetermined. CDR1 and CDR2 from the germline V gene are SGHRS and YFSETQ. CDR3 size: 14 residues. The V gene lost 0 bases and the J gene lost 3 bases, with 7 bases spanning the gap. Based on the CDR3 plus reference TRBV5-1 and TRBJ1-3, the full variable domain is KAGVTQTPRYLIKTRGQQVTLSCSPISGHRSVSWYQQTPGQGLQFLFEYFSETQRNKGNFPGRFSGRQFSNSRSEMNVSTLELGDSALYLCASSLVGVGNTIYFGEGSWLTVV.

This clonotype was seen many times. The chain couples TRBV7-2 to TRBJ1-2; D gene uncertain. V dropped 1 base and J dropped 2 bases, with 8 bases sitting between them. The CDR3 has 14 amino acids. Germline CDR1 and CDR2: SGHTA and FQGNSA. As DNA, the CDR3 is TGTGCCAGCAGCTTAGGTCCTGGAAACTATGGCTACACCTTC. Translating it yields CASSLGPGNYGYTF.

The CDR3 DNA follows: TGTGCCAGCAGTGAGACGACAGTCGGGGAGCTGTTTTTT. It yields the protein CASSETTVGELFF. The chain employs TRBV2 and TRBJ2-2, with D possibly being TRBD1 (5 bases). V lost 3 bases and J 7 bases, leaving 9 bases between the germline ends. This CDR3 is 13 amino acids long. Germline V gives CDR1 SNHLY, CDR2 FYNNEI. The full variable domain, its missing parts supplied by reference TRBV2 and TRBJ2-2, is EPEVTQTPSHQVTQMGQEVILRCVPISNHLYFYWYRQILGQKVEFLVSFYNNEISEKSEIFDDQFSVERPDGSNFTLKIRSTKLEDSAMYFCASSETTVGELFFGEGSRLTVL.

This clonotype was seen a handful of times. The junction does not match germline at one end; this may be a read error. Here the CDR3 reads CASSLRDRISNQPQHF. The CDR3, as DNA: TGTGCCAGCAGTTTAAGGGACAGGATAAGCAATCAGCCCCAGCATTTT. The V and J genes are TRBV7-3 and TRBJ1-5; 8 bases map to TRBD1. The CDR3 runs to 16 residues. Germline assignment: CDR1 SGHTA and CDR2 FQGTGA.

In the case of this clonotype: The junction departs from the called germline gene at one end, perhaps through a read error. The chain recombines TRBV7-3 with TRBJ2-5; 8 bases map to TRBD2. CDR1 and CDR2 from the germline V gene are SGHTA and FQGTGA. CDR3 size: 16 residues. CDR3 residues: CASSQVRTSFVETQYF. CDR3 DNA sequence: TGCGCCAGCAGCCAAGTTAGGACTAGCTTCGTGGAGACCCAGTACTTC.

The J gene is TRBJ2-5, the V gene TRBV7-9, with D possibly TRBD2 on 5 matching bases. Trimming cost V 5 bases and J 4 bases, with 23 bases left between them. Germline CDR1 reads SEHNR; CDR2 reads FQNEAQ (reference sequence). This CDR3 is 17 amino acids long. The CDR3 protein is CASSAMDSPAVLETQYF. The CDR3 region has the DNA TGTGCCAGCAGCGCAATGGACTCCCCGGCGGTTTTAGAGACCCAGTACTTC.

In its sample, this clonotype was seen many times. The chain is built from TRBV7-2 and TRBJ1-1; D may be TRBD1 (6 bases). Deletions cut 4 bases from V and 1 base from J, with 10 bases between. Looked up from germline, CDR1 is SGHTA and CDR2 is FQGNSA. The length of the CDR3 is 14 residues. This CDR3 is CASSSQGTNTEAFF. The CDR3 region has the DNA TGTGCCAGCAGCTCGCAGGGGACGAACACTGAAGCTTTCTTT.

The CDR3: CASNRGWTGELFF. In DNA, the CDR3 is TGTGCCAGTAATCGGGGGTGGACCGGGGAGCTGTTTTTT. The J gene is TRBJ2-2, the V gene TRBV19; a possible D gene is TRBD2 (6 bases). This CDR3 is 13 amino acids long. Germline lookup yields CDR1 LNHDA and CDR2 SQIVND (reference sequence). Trimming cost V 7 bases and J 5 bases, with 11 bases left between them.

This clonotype was counted ten times or more. This sequence joins TRBV7-9 and TRBJ2-5, with a tentative D call TRBD1 (6 bases). The CDR3 is made up of 14 amino acids. The V and J ends lost 6 bases and 0 bases respectively, with 11 bases between them. Germline lookup yields CDR1 SEHNR and CDR2 FQNEAQ (reference sequence). CDR3 DNA: TGTGCCAGCAGACTCGACAGGTACCAAGAGACCCAGTACTTC. It translates to CASRLDRYQETQYF.

This clonotype was counted between two and nine times. This rearrangement joins TRBV2 to TRBJ1-5; the D is unclear. This CDR3 is 14 amino acids long. CDR1 and CDR2 from the germline V gene are SNHLY and FYNNEI. Trimming took 5 bases from V and 7 from J, leaving 15 bases between them. CDR3 sequence (DNA): TGTGCCAGCAGTTTAGAGAGGGAGCGCCAGCCCCAGCATTTT. It yields the protein CASSLERERQPQHF.

The chain combines TRBV20-1 with TRBJ2-7, with TRBD2 matching over 9 bases. The CDR3 is 15 amino acids. V gave up 6 bases and J gave up 3 bases; unmatched junction bases: 12. Germline loops: CDR1 DFQATT, CDR2 SNEGSKA (reference sequence). The CDR3 reads CSAFAPGLANYEQYF. Written as DNA, the CDR3 is TGCAGTGCATTCGCCCCCGGACTAGCGAACTACGAGCAGTACTTC.

In this sample, this clonotype turned up a few times. V is TRBV9 and J is TRBJ1-1; 9 bases are shared with TRBD1. J gave up 10 bases and V 4 bases, and 14 bases lay outside the gene matches. The CDR3 consists of 15 residues. CDR1 SGDLS and CDR2 YYNGEE come from the germline V gene. In nucleotides, the CDR3 is TGTGCCAGCAGCCTGAGGGACAGGGCCAACAACGGAGCTTTCTTT. Translated: CASSLRDRANNGAFF.

V usage is TRBV5-1 and J usage is TRBJ2-5; 12 nucleotides align to TRBD2. Unmatched junction bases numbered 2, after V lost 7 bases and J lost 1 base. Germline V gene sequence: CDR1 SGHRS, CDR2 YFSETQ. This CDR3 has 14 amino acids. The CDR3 DNA sequence: TGCGCCAGCCGGACTAGCGGGGCCCAAGAGACCCAGTACTTC. This gives the protein CASRTSGAQETQYF.

The rearrangement uses TRBV7-9 and TRBJ2-7; TRBD2 is a possible D gene (5 bases). The CDR3 extends over 14 amino acids. V gave up 4 bases and J gave up 3 bases, with 13 bases separating them. Per the germline V gene, CDR1 is SEHNR and CDR2 is FQNEAQ (reference sequence). The CDR3 spells CASSSPGTFYEQYF. The DNA of the CDR3 is TGTGCCAGCAGCTCGCCGGGAACTTTCTACGAGCAGTACTTC.

This sequence joins TRBV15 and TRBJ1-2, with a tentative D call TRBD1 (5 bases). The V gene's germline CDR1 is LNHNV and CDR2 YYDKDF (reference sequence). V lost 0 bases, J lost 8 bases, and 13 bases lay in between. This CDR3 is 14 amino acids long. Here the CDR3 reads CATSREWGAGGYTF. DNA for the CDR3: TGTGCCACCAGCAGAGAGTGGGGCGCGGGAGGCTACACCTTC.

The chain carries TRBV7-2 and TRBJ2-5; tentatively, D is TRBD1 (5 bases). There are 15 residues in the CDR3. CDR1 and CDR2 from the germline V gene are SGHTA and FQGNSA. The V end lost 1 base, the J end lost 2 bases, and 11 bases lay between the germline ends. CDR3 protein: CASSLGTPEQETQYF. The CDR3 DNA reads as TGTGCCAGCAGCTTAGGGACACCCGAGCAAGAGACCCAGTACTTC.

This clonotype was observed once. This sequence joins TRBV5-1 and TRBJ2-5; D is unclear. The V end was cut by 3 bases, the J end by 2 bases, with 11 bases between. The CDR3 extends over 14 amino acids. The germline V gene encodes CDR1 SGHRS and CDR2 YFSETQ. CDR3 protein: CASSSPALQETQYF. The CDR3 DNA reads TGCGCCAGCAGCTCGCCGGCACTTCAAGAGACCCAGTACTTC.

This clonotype was seen a few times. The chain has TRBV29-1 and TRBJ2-7; tentatively, D is TRBD1 (6 bases). Germline assignment: CDR1 SQVTM and CDR2 ANQGSEA. Between the trimmed V and J ends, which lost 4 bases and 0 bases, there was a span of 16 bases. This CDR3 region has 15 residues. This CDR3 reads CSVGGHIESSYEQYF. DNA of the CDR3: TGCAGCGTTGGGGGACACATAGAATCCTCCTACGAGCAGTACTTC.

This sequence joins TRBV7-3 and TRBJ2-7; 11 bases align to TRBD2. The junction had 10 bases not matched to a gene; V was cut back by 5 bases and J by 4 bases. This CDR3 is 16 amino acids long. From germline, CDR1 is SGHTA and CDR2 FQGTGA. The CDR3 region has the DNA TGTGCCAGCAGCCCTCTAGCGGGAGGCCGGGGGTACGAGCAGTACTTC. Its protein is CASSPLAGGRGYEQYF.

The count of this clonotype is one. The chain is built from TRBV10-3 and TRBJ2-2, with D maybe TRBD1 (6 bases). This CDR3 has 13 residues. V was pared by 2 bases and J by 8 bases, with 9 bases between. From germline, CDR1 is ENHRY and CDR2 SYGVKD. The CDR3 sequence is CAISETGTGELFF. CDR3 coding DNA: TGTGCCATCAGTGAGACCGGGACAGGGGAGCTGTTTTTT.

Concerning this clonotype: Being one base from a much bigger clone, this may be a read error. The chain has TRBV24-1 and TRBJ2-5, with D perhaps being TRBD1 or TRBD2 (6 bases each). CDR1 is KGHDR and CDR2 is SFDVKD in the germline V gene. CDR3 size: 16 residues. V shed 4 bases and J shed 2 bases, with 16 bases lying between them. The CDR3 is CATSDPGGAIQETQYF. Here the CDR3 DNA reads TGTGCCACCAGTGACCCCGGGGGCGCGATTCAAGAGACCCAGTACTTC.

With regard to this clonotype: Being one base from a much bigger clone, this may be a read error. This rearrangement joins TRBV2 to TRBJ2-7, with D unresolved. The germline V gene has CDR1 SNHLY and CDR2 FYNNEI. This CDR3 region has 14 residues. CDR3 sequence: CASSEDVVSYKQYF. The CDR3 DNA reads TGTGCCAGCAGTGAGGACGTTGTCTCCTACAAGCAGTACTTC.

This rearrangement joins TRBV19 to TRBJ1-2; possibly TRBD1 for D (5 bases). Germline CDR1 and CDR2: LNHDA and SQIVND (reference sequence). CDR3 length: 14 amino acids. Trimming stripped 0 bases from V and 7 bases from J, with 12 bases between. The CDR3 spells CASSIEAGLGGYTF. The CDR3 DNA follows: TGTGCCAGTAGTATAGAGGCAGGGCTCGGTGGCTACACCTTC.

The V call is TRBV6-5, the J call TRBJ2-5; D possibly corresponds to TRBD2 (5 bases). The CDR3 runs 14 residues. Germline V lookup: CDR1 MNHEY, CDR2 SVGAGI. Trimming took off 4 bases at V and 4 bases at J, with 13 bases between the two ends. CDR3 DNA: TGTGCCAGCAGTTCTTCCACGAGCGGAGAGACCCAGTACTTC. It translates to CASSSSTSGETQYF.